Listed here is a single T cell receptor (beta chain). This record belongs to a study of beta chain features in type 1 diabetes. Isolated RNA was reverse transcribed in full, so expressed TCRB transcripts were sequenced. The repertoire was sequenced with immunoSEQ multiplex PCR; TCRdb's copy has only in-frame clones and lacks some. The sample shows around 250,000 clones, over 65% of them seen only once. Germline V gives CDR1 SGHRS, CDR2 YFSETQ. The V end was cut by 2 bases, the J end by 3 bases, with 10 bases between. The CDR3 covers 14 residues. V gene TRBV5-1 combines with J gene TRBJ2-3, with TRBD2 as a possible D gene (5 bases). The sequenced sample consisted of naive CD4+ T cells from blood. This receptor was obtained from a man aged 30 to 45 in good health. The CDR3 loop is CASSFGERTDTQYF. The CDR3 region has the DNA TGCGCCAGCAGCTTCGGGGAGAGGACAGATACGCAGTATTTT.